The following is a TCR beta chain sequence with its context. The CDR3 has 11 residues. Trimming stripped 5 bases from V and 6 bases from J, with 9 bases between. Per germline, CDR1 DFQATT and CDR2 SNEGSKA (reference sequence). This record belongs to a study of early T cells in non-severe SARS-CoV-2 infection. One entry per CDR3 protein results from TCRdb running MiXCR on the 5' RACE reads. The sample carries about 35,000 distinct CDR3 sequences, around 4.6% recorded once. V is TRBV20-1 and J is TRBJ2-3; no reliable D call. The sample taken for sequencing was whole blood. The origin of this receptor is an adult who was a healthcare worker with PCR-confirmed SARS-CoV-2 infection or an uninfected control (not recorded which). The CDR3 is CSAPPVDTQYF. DNA of the CDR3: TGCAGTGCTCCCCCCGTTGATACGCAGTATTTT.